The 28 T cell receptor beta chains in this list originate from one sample, sequenced in a study of T cells in Graves' hyperthyroidism and ophthalmopathy. Researchers amplified the TCR beta CDR3 regions from RNA transcripts. HTBI primers were used for first-round RT-PCR of the TCR CDR3. TCRdb used MiXCR to reprocess the multiplex PCR reads, holding one entry per CDR3 protein. Of 480,000 or so distinct CDR3 sequences in the sample, 40% to 50% were seen once. The sequenced material came from peripheral blood or thyroid tissue (not recorded which). These receptors were collected from an adult woman with Graves' disease, either hyperthyroidism or ophthalmopathy (not recorded which).

This clonotype appeared many times. V gene TRBV12-3 or TRBV12-4 combines with J gene TRBJ1-2; D unresolved. V shed 3 bases and J shed 2 bases, with 10 bases lying between them. CDR3 length: 14 residues. CDR3 DNA sequence: TGTGCCAGCAGTTTGAATGCTGAGAACTATGGCTACACCTTC. Protein: CASSLNAENYGYTF.

The rearrangement joins TRBV9 to TRBJ2-7; D uncertain. CDR1 SGDLS and CDR2 YYNGEE come from the germline V gene. This CDR3 contains 12 residues. V lost 5 bases to trimming and J lost 5 bases, with 11 bases between them. In DNA, the CDR3 is TGTGCCAGCAGGAAAAGGGTTGACGAGCAGTACTTC. This codes for CASRKRVDEQYF.

The V gene is TRBV20-1, the J gene TRBJ1-2; D is unresolved. CDR1 DFQATT and CDR2 SNEGSKA come from the germline V gene (reference sequence). V shed 1 base and J shed 4 bases, with 10 bases lying between them. This CDR3 has 13 amino acids. The CDR3 loop reads CSARAWQVYGYTF. The CDR3 DNA follows: TGCAGTGCTAGAGCGTGGCAGGTCTATGGCTACACCTTC.

The gene calls are TRBV19 and TRBJ1-5, with 11 nucleotides matching TRBD1. The CDR3 extends over 15 amino acids. Germline assignment: CDR1 LNHDA and CDR2 SQIVND (reference sequence). Germline trimming cut 3 bases from V and 6 bases from J; bases unmatched to any gene: 4. In DNA form, the CDR3 reads TGTGCCAGTAGTATGGACAGGGGGCTTGGTCAGCCCCAGCATTTT. Amino acid sequence: CASSMDRGLGQPQHF.

This clonotype was found a few times. This may come from a read error, since a much larger clone is one base off. This chain's CDR3 is CASGGFQETRYF. The CDR3 DNA is TGTGCCAGTGGGGGATTTCAAGAGACCCGGTACTTC. J is TRBJ2-5 and V is TRBV12-3 or TRBV12-4; TRBD1 or TRBD2 may be the D gene (5 bases each). The length of the CDR3 is 12 residues.

This clonotype is a singleton in its sample. The chain employs TRBV19 and TRBJ1-2, with TRBD1 as a possible D gene (5 bases). CDR3 length: 14 residues. Trimming took 4 bases from V and 3 from J, leaving 12 bases between them. Germline V CDR1 and CDR2: LNHDA, SQIVND (reference sequence). This CDR3 reads CASSTGHVDYGYTF. The DNA of the CDR3 is TGTGCCAGTAGTACGGGGCACGTAGACTATGGCTACACCTTC.

This clonotype showed up many times. The chain carries TRBV9 and TRBJ2-5, with 11 bases identical to TRBD1. From germline, CDR1 is SGDLS and CDR2 YYNGEE. The CDR3 is made up of 16 amino acids. V trimming: 3 bases; J trimming: 3 bases; junction bases outside the gene matches: 7. The DNA for the CDR3 is TGTGCCAGCAGCGCCGGACAGGGGGCGGAAAAAGAGACCCAGTACTTC. It translates to CASSAGQGAEKETQYF. The full variable domain, with the rest looked up from reference TRBV9 and TRBJ2-5, is DSGVTQTPKHLITATGQRVTLRCSPRSGDLSVYWYQQSLDQGLQFLIQYYNGEERAKGNILERFSAQQFPDLHSELNLSSLELGDSALYFCASSAGQGAEKETQYFGPGTRLLVL.

This clonotype occurred many times. V usage is TRBV11-2 and J usage is TRBJ2-5; a possible D gene is TRBD1 (5 bases). The CDR3 contains 14 residues. V was shortened by 5 bases and J by 5 bases, with 15 bases between the two germline ends. Germline assignment: CDR1 SGHAT and CDR2 FQNNGV. Here the CDR3 reads CASSPGAGLETQYF. The CDR3 DNA sequence: TGTGCCAGCAGCCCTGGGGCTGGCTTGGAGACCCAGTACTTC.

The CDR3 loop is CSVEEHRSNYGYTF. The CDR3 coding sequence is TGCAGCGTTGAAGAACACCGGTCTAACTATGGCTACACCTTC. This chain links TRBV29-1 with TRBJ1-2; no definite D call. Germline V gene sequence: CDR1 SQVTM, CDR2 ANQGSEA. The CDR3 contains 14 residues. Trimming took off 0 bases at V and 0 bases at J, with 8 bases between the two ends. The full variable domain, rest sourced from reference TRBV29-1 and TRBJ1-2, is SAVISQKPSRDICQRGTSLTIQCQVDSQVTMMFWYRQQPGQSLTLIATANQGSEATYESGFVIDKFPISRPNLTFSTLTVSNMSPEDSSIYLCSVEEHRSNYGYTFGSGTRLTVV.

CDR3 loop: CASSLDSAGQETQYF. The CDR3, as DNA: TGTGCCAGCAGCTTGGACTCTGCGGGACAAGAGACCCAGTACTTC. The chain carries TRBV2 and TRBJ2-5; D possibly corresponds to TRBD2 (6 bases). CDR1 is SNHLY and CDR2 is FYNNEI in the germline V gene. This CDR3 is 15 amino acids long. V was clipped by 6 bases and J by 2 bases, with 16 bases between them.

This sequence joins TRBV7-9 and TRBJ2-5, with a weak D call TRBD1 (8 bases). Germline CDR1 SEHNR, CDR2 FQNEAQ (reference sequence). V lost 5 bases, J lost 5 bases, and 15 bases lay in between. This CDR3 is built from 14 residues. DNA for the CDR3: TGTGCCAGCAGCCACGGACAGGGAGGGGAGACCCAGTACTTC. Translation: CASSHGQGGETQYF.

This chain links TRBV29-1 with TRBJ1-2; tentatively, D is TRBD1 (6 bases). V was clipped by 2 bases and J by 6 bases, with 10 bases between them. Germline lookup yields CDR1 SQVTM and CDR2 ANQGSEA. The CDR3 runs 12 residues. The CDR3 nucleotides are TGCAGCGTTGAAACAGGGTATGATGGCTACACCTTC. Encoded protein: CSVETGYDGYTF.

The chain's CDR3 is CSARQGGNTEAFF. CDR3 nucleotide sequence: TGCAGTGCCCGACAGGGGGGGAACACTGAAGCTTTCTTT. V usage is TRBV20-1 and J usage is TRBJ1-1, with 9 positions matching TRBD1. V gave up 6 bases and J gave up 1 base; unmatched junction bases: 3. The germline gives CDR1 DFQATT, CDR2 SNEGSKA (reference sequence). This CDR3 has 13 amino acids.

This clonotype was seen more than once but under ten times. The chain is built from TRBV12-3 or TRBV12-4 and TRBJ1-5; a possible D gene is TRBD1 (6 bases). Trimming took off 3 bases at V and 6 bases at J, with 9 bases between the two ends. The CDR3 consists of 13 residues. CDR3 in amino acids: CASSFRGAQPQHF. Here the CDR3 DNA reads TGTGCCAGCAGTTTTCGGGGGGCTCAGCCCCAGCATTTT.

This clonotype has ten or more counts. The V call is TRBV29-1, the J call TRBJ1-1; D possibly corresponds to TRBD1 (5 bases). CDR3 size: 14 residues. The V gene's germline CDR1 is SQVTM and CDR2 ANQGSEA. The germline V and J ends were trimmed by 6 bases and 3 bases, with 17 bases remaining between them. As DNA, the CDR3 is TGCAGCGTCGTTGTCCTCAGGGCTGACACTGAAGCTTTCTTT. Translated, it gives CSVVVLRADTEAFF.

The V and J genes are TRBV7-4 and TRBJ2-5; D is uncertain. The CDR3 sequence is 14 residues long. CDR1 is SGHVT and CDR2 is SQSDAQ in the germline V gene. The V and J ends lost 7 bases and 0 bases respectively, with 12 bases between them. CDR3 in amino acids: CASIHPTYQETQYF. The CDR3 DNA sequence: TGTGCCAGCATCCATCCCACGTACCAAGAGACCCAGTACTTC.

This clonotype was counted many times. This chain connects TRBV4-1 to TRBJ2-6, with 7 bases identical to TRBD2. V shed 3 bases, J shed 4 bases, and the junction held 3 bases outside the gene matches. Germline values: CDR1 MGHRA, CDR2 YSYEKL. The CDR3 contains 15 residues. The CDR3 nucleotides are TGCGCCAGCAGCCAGAGGGAGGGAGGGGCCAACGTCCTGACTTTC. Protein: CASSQREGGANVLTF.

As for this clonotype: One end of the junction is discordant with germline, which a read error may explain. V usage is TRBV24-1 and J usage is TRBJ1-1; unclear D gene. The CDR3 has 15 amino acids. CDR1 and CDR2 from the germline V gene are KGHDR and SFDVKD. DNA of the CDR3: TGTGCCACCAGTCCCAATAGCCCGAGGAACACTGAAGCTTCCTTT. Residues: CATSPNSPRNTEASF.

V gene TRBV10-3 combines with J gene TRBJ2-2; D unclear. V dropped 8 bases and J dropped 1 base, with 8 bases sitting between them. There are 13 residues in the CDR3. CDR1 is ENHRY and CDR2 is SYGVKD in the germline V gene. The CDR3 loop reads CAIGPGNTGELFF. DNA for the CDR3: TGTGCCATCGGGCCAGGGAACACCGGGGAGCTGTTTTTT.

The chain is built from TRBV18 and TRBJ2-7, with 8 bases that match TRBD2. CDR1 is KGHSH and CDR2 is LQKENI in the germline V gene. The CDR3 runs 14 residues. The V gene end was trimmed by 6 bases and the J gene end by 2 bases; junction bases not matched to a gene: 6. The CDR3 bases are TGTGCCAGCTCTCAAGCGGGGGACCCCTACGAGCAGTACTTC. This sequence encodes CASSQAGDPYEQYF. Drawing the rest from reference TRBV18 and TRBJ2-7, the complete variable domain is NAGVMQNPRHLVRRRGQEARLRCSPMKGHSHVYWYRQLPEEGLKFMVYLQKENIIDESGMPKERFSAEFPKEGPSILRIQQVVRGDSAAYFCASSQAGDPYEQYFGPGTRLTVT.

This clonotype was observed many times. V and J are TRBV20-1 and TRBJ1-4; tentative D call: TRBD1 (6 bases). This CDR3 spans 14 amino acids. Trimming pared 3 bases from V and 8 bases from J, leaving 16 bases between. The germline CDR1 and CDR2 sequences are DFQATT and SNEGSKA (reference sequence). CDR3 sequence reads: CSASDDRSGEKLFF. The CDR3 region has the DNA TGCAGTGCTAGTGACGACAGGTCAGGAGAAAAACTGTTTTTT.

The chain recombines TRBV29-1 with TRBJ1-1; D is uncertain. CDR3 length: 11 amino acids. Per the germline V gene, CDR1 is SQVTM and CDR2 is ANQGSEA. The CDR3 loop is CSELRNTEAFF. The CDR3 coding sequence is TGCAGTGAGCTACGGAACACTGAAGCTTTCTTT.

There are many counts of this clonotype. This chain uses TRBV20-1 with TRBJ1-3, with a possible D match to TRBD1 (5 bases). Germline V lookup: CDR1 DFQATT, CDR2 SNEGSKA (reference sequence). The CDR3 length is 14 residues. The V end lost 4 bases, the J end lost 4 bases, and 14 bases lay between the germline ends. The CDR3 region has the DNA TGCAGTGCTATAAGGGGCTTAGTAGGAAACACCATATATTTT. It is translated as CSAIRGLVGNTIYF.

In DNA, the CDR3 is TGTGCCAGCAGCTCATCTACAGATAATGAAGCTTTCTTT. This sequence encodes CASSSSTDNEAFF. The chain carries TRBV7-9 and TRBJ1-1, with D unresolved. V lost 4 bases and J 7 bases, leaving 13 bases between the germline ends. Germline CDR1 reads SEHNR; CDR2 reads FQNEAQ (reference sequence). The CDR3 extends over 13 amino acids.

The J gene is TRBJ2-6, the V gene TRBV2, with D unclear. This CDR3 has 13 amino acids. CDR1 and CDR2 from the germline V gene are SNHLY and FYNNEI. V dropped 10 bases and J dropped 3 bases, with 10 bases sitting between them. The DNA for the CDR3 is TGTGCCACCCGGTCCTTTGGGGCCAACGTCCTGACTTTC. Translated: CATRSFGANVLTF.

In this sample, this clonotype turned up many times. The V and J genes are TRBV9 and TRBJ1-4; D gene uncertain. The V gene's germline CDR1 is SGDLS and CDR2 YYNGEE. V was pared by 4 bases and J by 8 bases, with 21 bases between. CDR3 length: 16 residues. Written as DNA, the CDR3 is TGTGCCAGCAGCCCCATCTCGGACGCTCGGCGGGAAAAACTGTTTTTT. Its protein product is CASSPISDARREKLFF.

This clonotype was detected a few times. The chain recombines TRBV2 with TRBJ1-5; D gene unclear. Germline CDR1 reads SNHLY; CDR2 reads FYNNEI. This CDR3 is 15 amino acids long. Trimming cost V 5 bases and J 0 bases, with 11 bases left between them. The CDR3 bases are TGTGCCAGCAGTAAGACAAGAATTAGCAATCAGCCCCAGCATTTT. Residues: CASSKTRISNQPQHF. The variable domain in full, with the rest retrieved from reference TRBV2 and TRBJ1-5, is EPEVTQTPSHQVTQMGQEVILRCVPISNHLYFYWYRQILGQKVEFLVSFYNNEISEKSEIFDDQFSVERPDGSNFTLKIRSTKLEDSAMYFCASSKTRISNQPQHFGDGTRLSIL.

This clonotype was counted only a few times. The rearrangement uses TRBV2 and TRBJ1-1; D unresolved. The CDR3 length is 13 residues. The germline V gene has CDR1 SNHLY and CDR2 FYNNEI. Deletions cut 4 bases from V and 8 bases from J, with 14 bases between. DNA for the CDR3: TGTGCCAGCAGTGCATACCTAGGAAGGGAAGCTTTCTTT. It yields the protein CASSAYLGREAFF.